In its sample, the clone carrying this T cell receptor (beta chain) was seen once. These data originate in a study of blood T cell repertoires in COVID-19. Study context: COVID-19 samples collected from the United States, Italy and Spain covered acute and convalescent phases. Sample material is recorded as cDNA or gDNA derived from T cells, B-cell-depleted T cells, or PBMCs.

From germline, CDR1 is SGHAT and CDR2 FQNNGV. This CDR3 has 17 amino acids. Trimming stripped 0 bases from V and 2 bases from J, with 17 bases between. How the authors handled the data: Amplification of reference gene primers provided the estimated nucleated cell counts. This table comes from immunoSEQ multiplex PCR, and its TCRdb copy is limited to in-frame clones, with some not included. The V and J calls and clone size come from that table; D and trimming were worked out from the DNA. The sample holds some 87,000 clones, 80% to 90% seen once. The sample taken for sequencing was peripheral blood. The source is a human donor in a cohort sampled during active COVID-19. The chain joins TRBV11-2 to TRBJ2-7; D might be TRBD2 (5 bases). The CDR3 DNA sequence: TGTGCCAGCAGCTTAGACGTCGGCGGGCCGATTCCCTACGAGCAGTACTTC. Protein: CASSLDVGGPIPYEQYF.